This TCR beta chain originates from a study of T cell responses to AZD1222 COVID-19 vaccine. General study points: Seropositive at baseline were only a handful of AZD1222 recipients. Without day 14 samples, only post-peak T cell repertoires were studied. Most donors were white British, females outnumbered males, and clonal diversity was possibly underestimated.

Method: immunoSEQ multiplex PCR; TCRdb's copy keeps in-frame clones and lacks some. The table shows approximately 170,000 clones, with around 90% occurring only once. With regard to this clone: Its antigen is still unknown.

Looked up from germline, CDR1 is SGHTA and CDR2 is FQGTGA. The CDR3 loop spans 17 amino acids. V lost 8 bases, J lost 4 bases, and 24 bases lay in between. This clonotype was sampled from an adult in good health. The chain carries TRBV7-3 and TRBJ2-1; D is unclear. The sequencing here drew on peripheral blood, taken on day 0 of AZD1222 vaccination. The CDR3 DNA is TGTGCCAGCCCTTACAAAAAGCCGGGTGCCCGTTACAATGAGCAGTTCTTC. Its translation is CASPYKKPGARYNEQFF.